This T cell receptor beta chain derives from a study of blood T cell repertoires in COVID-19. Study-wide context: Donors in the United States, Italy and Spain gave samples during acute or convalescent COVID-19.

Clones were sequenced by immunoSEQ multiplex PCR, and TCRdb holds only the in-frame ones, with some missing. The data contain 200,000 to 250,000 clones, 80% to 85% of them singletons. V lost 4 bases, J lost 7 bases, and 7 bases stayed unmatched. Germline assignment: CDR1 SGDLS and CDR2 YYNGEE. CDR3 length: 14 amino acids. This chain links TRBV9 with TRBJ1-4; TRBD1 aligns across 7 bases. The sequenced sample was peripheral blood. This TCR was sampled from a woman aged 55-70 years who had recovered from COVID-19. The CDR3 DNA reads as TGTGCCAGCAGCAGACAGGGCGAGGGTGAAAAACTGTTTTTT. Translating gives CASSRQGEGEKLFF.